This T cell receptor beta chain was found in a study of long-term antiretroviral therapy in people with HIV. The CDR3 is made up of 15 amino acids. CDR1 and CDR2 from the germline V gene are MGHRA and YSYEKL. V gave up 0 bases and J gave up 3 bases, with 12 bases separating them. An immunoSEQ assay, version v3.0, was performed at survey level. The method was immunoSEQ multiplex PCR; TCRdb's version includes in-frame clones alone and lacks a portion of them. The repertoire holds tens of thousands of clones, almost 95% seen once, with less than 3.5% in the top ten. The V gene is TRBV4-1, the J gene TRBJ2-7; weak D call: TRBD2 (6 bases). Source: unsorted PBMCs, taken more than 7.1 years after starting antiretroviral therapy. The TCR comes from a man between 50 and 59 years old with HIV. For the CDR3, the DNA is TGCGCCAGCAGCCAAGAGCCCGGGGGAGGCTACGAGCAGTACTTC. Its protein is CASSQEPGGGYEQYF.